The rows below give T cell receptor beta chains drawn from one sample of a study of blood T cell repertoires in COVID-19. Produced via immunoSEQ multiplex PCR; TCRdb's table is partial and in-frame only. The sample comprises under 250,000 clones, around four fifths of which are singletons, and nearly 5% rests with the top ten. The sample was PBMCs or T cells enriched from blood (not recorded which). Receptor source: a woman aged 50 to 60 who had been exposed to COVID-19. Both conserved end residues are part of each CDR3. Each record gives: D gene, clone size, J gene, V gene, CDR3 DNA, CDR3 protein. A D gene is named only where the DNA matches it firmly. Clone size, where shown, is once, few, many, or a class for clones that have expanded.

D gene: .
clone size: .
J gene: TRBJ1-1
V gene: TRBV18
CDR3 DNA: TGTGCCAGCTCGCCAACCCCCAGGGTGGACACTGAAGCTTTCTTT
CDR3 protein: CASSPTPRVDTEAFF

D gene: .
clone size: .
J gene: TRBJ2-7
V gene: TRBV2
CDR3 DNA: TGTGCCAGCAGTGATACTAGAGGAAGCTCCTACGAGCAGTACTTC
CDR3 protein: CASSDTRGSSYEQYF

D gene: TRBD1
clone size: .
J gene: TRBJ2-3
V gene: TRBV11-2
CDR3 DNA: TGTGCCAGCAGCTTAGATCTCGGGACAGGGGTCTTTTTACATACGCAGTATTTT
CDR3 protein: CASSLDLGTGVFLHTQYF

D gene: TRBD2
clone size: .
J gene: TRBJ2-1
V gene: TRBV7-9
CDR3 DNA: TGTGCCAGCATTCTAGCGGGGAACAATGAGCAGTTCTTC
CDR3 protein: CASILAGNNEQFF

D gene: .
clone size: few
J gene: TRBJ1-1
V gene: TRBV27
CDR3 DNA: TGTGCCAGCAGTTTATTAGTAAACACTGAAGCTTTCTTT
CDR3 protein: CASSLLVNTEAFF

D gene: .
clone size: .
J gene: TRBJ1-2
V gene: TRBV18
CDR3 DNA: TGTGCCAGCTCACGACAGGACGCTGTCTATGGCTACACCTTC
CDR3 protein: CASSRQDAVYGYTF

D gene: TRBD2
clone size: .
J gene: TRBJ2-5
V gene: TRBV4-2
CDR3 DNA: TGTGCCAGCAGCAGCGGGGGGGGTGGCCAAGAGACCCAGTACTTC
CDR3 protein: CASSSGGGGQETQYF

D gene: TRBD2
clone size: once
J gene: TRBJ2-2
V gene: TRBV7-3
CDR3 DNA: TGTGCCAGCAGCCTTAGCGGGGGCGCGAACACCGGGGAGCTGTTTTTT
CDR3 protein: CASSLSGGANTGELFF

D gene: .
clone size: .
J gene: TRBJ1-1
V gene: TRBV30
CDR3 DNA: TGTGCCTGGAGTGTGGACAGAAACACTGAAGCTTTCTTT
CDR3 protein: CAWSVDRNTEAFF

D gene: .
clone size: .
J gene: TRBJ1-1
V gene: TRBV6-5
CDR3 DNA: TGTGCCAGCAGGCGGAACACTGAAGCTTTCTTT
CDR3 protein: CASRRNTEAFF

D gene: .
clone size: .
J gene: TRBJ1-1
V gene: TRBV6-2/TRBV6-3
CDR3 DNA: TGTGCCAGCAGTCGGGACCTCGGAGGGACTGAAGCTTTCTTT
CDR3 protein: CASSRDLGGTEAFF

D gene: TRBD1
clone size: .
J gene: TRBJ1-2
V gene: TRBV28
CDR3 DNA: TGTGCCAGCAGGACAGGGGGCGCCGGTAACTATGGCTACACCTTC
CDR3 protein: CASRTGGAGNYGYTF

D gene: .
clone size: .
J gene: TRBJ1-4
V gene: TRBV7-9
CDR3 DNA: TGTGCCAGCAGCTTTGGAGGGATGGGTGAAAAACTGTTTTTT
CDR3 protein: CASSFGGMGEKLFF

D gene: .
clone size: once
J gene: TRBJ1-3
V gene: TRBV7-2
CDR3 DNA: TGTGCCAGCAGCGCAATCCCAGGGACTGGAAACACCATATATTTT
CDR3 protein: CASSAIPGTGNTIYF

D gene: .
clone size: .
J gene: TRBJ1-5
V gene: TRBV19
CDR3 DNA: TGTGCCAGTAGTACCGGCAGGGGCGGTCAGCCCCAGCATTTT
CDR3 protein: CASSTGRGGQPQHF

D gene: TRBD2
clone size: .
J gene: TRBJ2-7
V gene: TRBV4-1
CDR3 DNA: TGCGCCAGCAGCCAAGACATAGCGGGGACCCCTTACGAGCAGTACTTC
CDR3 protein: CASSQDIAGTPYEQYF

D gene: .
clone size: .
J gene: TRBJ1-3
V gene: TRBV15
CDR3 DNA: TGTGCCACCAGCCCTACAGCAGCGGACACCATATATTTT
CDR3 protein: CATSPTAADTIYF

D gene: .
clone size: .
J gene: TRBJ2-5
V gene: TRBV5-6
CDR3 DNA: TGTGCCAGCAGCTCCTTACAGGGATCAGAGACCCAGTACTTC
CDR3 protein: CASSSLQGSETQYF

D gene: TRBD2
clone size: once
J gene: TRBJ2-1
V gene: TRBV19
CDR3 DNA: TGTGCCAGTAGGAATAGCGGGGGCCTATCGAGCTCCTACAATGAGCAGTTCTTC
CDR3 protein: CASRNSGGLSSSYNEQFF

D gene: TRBD1
clone size: .
J gene: TRBJ2-2
V gene: TRBV5-1
CDR3 DNA: TGCGCCAGCAGCAACTCACAGGGGGTCACCGGGGAGCTGTTTTTT
CDR3 protein: CASSNSQGVTGELFF

D gene: .
clone size: .
J gene: TRBJ1-2
V gene: TRBV12-3/TRBV12-4
CDR3 DNA: TGTGCCAGCACCGACGGGCGGGGTTCGGGCTACACCTTC
CDR3 protein: CASTDGRGSGYTF

D gene: .
clone size: .
J gene: TRBJ1-5
V gene: TRBV28
CDR3 DNA: TGTGCCAGCATCGGGGTCCTAAGCAATCAGCCCCAGCATTTT
CDR3 protein: CASIGVLSNQPQHF

D gene: .
clone size: .
J gene: TRBJ2-7
V gene: TRBV2
CDR3 DNA: TGTGCCACACTACTGGGTCGGAGCTCCTACGAGCAGTACTTC
CDR3 protein: CATLLGRSSYEQYF

D gene: TRBD1
clone size: .
J gene: TRBJ2-1
V gene: TRBV10-1
CDR3 DNA: TGCGCCAGCAGTGTTGGGCAGGGGGCGTGGGATGAGCAGTTCTTC
CDR3 protein: CASSVGQGAWDEQFF

D gene: .
clone size: .
J gene: TRBJ1-5
V gene: TRBV7-8
CDR3 DNA: TGTGCCAGCAGCTTAGAAGGGGTCAATCAGCCCCAGCATTTT
CDR3 protein: CASSLEGVNQPQHF

D gene: .
clone size: few
J gene: TRBJ2-7
V gene: TRBV20-1
CDR3 DNA: TGCAGTGCTAGAGCTGAAGCCGAGCAGTACTTC
CDR3 protein: CSARAEAEQYF

D gene: TRBD1
clone size: .
J gene: TRBJ1-5
V gene: TRBV6-4
CDR3 DNA: TGTGCCAGCGAGACAGGGGGCCATCAGCCCCAGCATTTT
CDR3 protein: CASETGGHQPQHF

D gene: .
clone size: .
J gene: TRBJ1-1
V gene: TRBV14
CDR3 DNA: TGTGCCAGCAGCCAAGATGTCGGGATTGCAGCTTTCTTT
CDR3 protein: CASSQDVGIAAFF

D gene: TRBD1
clone size: .
J gene: TRBJ1-1
V gene: TRBV7-8
CDR3 DNA: TGTGCCAGCAGCTTGGGACAGGGTAACACTGAAGCTTTCTTT
CDR3 protein: CASSLGQGNTEAFF

D gene: TRBD1
clone size: .
J gene: TRBJ1-1
V gene: TRBV18
CDR3 DNA: TGTGCCAGCTCACCCTCAACAGGGGAGACTGAAGCTTTCTTT
CDR3 protein: CASSPSTGETEAFF

D gene: TRBD2
clone size: .
J gene: TRBJ2-2
V gene: TRBV10-3
CDR3 DNA: TGTGCCATCAGTCTGACTAGCGGGGGGGGCAACACCGGGGAGCTGTTTTTT
CDR3 protein: CAISLTSGGGNTGELFF

D gene: .
clone size: .
J gene: TRBJ2-3
V gene: TRBV6-2/TRBV6-3
CDR3 DNA: TGTGCCAGCAGTCCCCTAGTGACCGTCGGGGTTACGCAGTATTTT
CDR3 protein: CASSPLVTVGVTQYF

D gene: .
clone size: .
J gene: TRBJ1-1
V gene: TRBV18
CDR3 DNA: TGTGCCAGCTCACCCACGGGGGGCACTGAAGCTTTCTTT
CDR3 protein: CASSPTGGTEAFF

D gene: TRBD2
clone size: .
J gene: TRBJ2-2
V gene: TRBV4-2
CDR3 DNA: TGTGCCAGCAGCCCGGGACTAGCTAATACCGGGGAGCTGTTTTTT
CDR3 protein: CASSPGLANTGELFF

D gene: .
clone size: .
J gene: TRBJ1-1
V gene: TRBV25-1
CDR3 DNA: TGTGCCAGCACGGCGGGCTTCGAAGCTTTCTTT
CDR3 protein: CASTAGFEAFF

D gene: TRBD2
clone size: many
J gene: TRBJ2-1
V gene: TRBV6-4
CDR3 DNA: TGTGCCAGCAGTGAAAGCGGGGGGGCCGAGGGAAATGAGCAGTTCTTC
CDR3 protein: CASSESGGAEGNEQFF

D gene: .
clone size: .
J gene: TRBJ2-2
V gene: TRBV5-1
CDR3 DNA: TGCGCCAGCAGCTTGCTCGTGGGCCCCGGGGAGCTGTTTTTT
CDR3 protein: CASSLLVGPGELFF

D gene: TRBD1
clone size: .
J gene: TRBJ1-2
V gene: TRBV27
CDR3 DNA: TGTGCCAGCAGTTCGGACAGGGGAAACTATGGCTACACCTTC
CDR3 protein: CASSSDRGNYGYTF

D gene: .
clone size: .
J gene: TRBJ2-7
V gene: TRBV12-5
CDR3 DNA: TGTGCTAGTGTCCGGGGGGCAGGGGCCTACGAGCAGTACTTC
CDR3 protein: CASVRGAGAYEQYF

D gene: TRBD1
clone size: .
J gene: TRBJ1-3
V gene: TRBV5-6
CDR3 DNA: TGTGCCAGCAGCCCGCCGGGACAGGGAGGGAACACCATATATTTT
CDR3 protein: CASSPPGQGGNTIYF

D gene: TRBD2
clone size: few
J gene: TRBJ2-1
V gene: TRBV28
CDR3 DNA: TGTGCCAGCAGTCCTTTAGCGGGGGGGCCGATGAATGAGCAGTTCTTC
CDR3 protein: CASSPLAGGPMNEQFF

D gene: .
clone size: .
J gene: TRBJ2-7
V gene: TRBV5-1
CDR3 DNA: TGCGCCAGCAGCGGTGGACTCTACGAGCAGTACTTC
CDR3 protein: CASSGGLYEQYF

D gene: .
clone size: .
J gene: TRBJ1-1
V gene: TRBV28
CDR3 DNA: TGTGCCAGCAGTTTATCGCGACGGGTGAACACTGAAGCTTTCTTT
CDR3 protein: CASSLSRRVNTEAFF

D gene: TRBD2
clone size: .
J gene: TRBJ2-3
V gene: TRBV10-2
CDR3 DNA: TGCGCCAGCACTTCCCGGGGACTAGCGGGGGGAGATACGCAGTATTTT
CDR3 protein: CASTSRGLAGGDTQYF

D gene: TRBD1
clone size: .
J gene: TRBJ1-4
V gene: TRBV7-4
CDR3 DNA: TGTGCCAGCAGCTCCTCACAGGGGATTAATGAAAAACTGTTTTTT
CDR3 protein: CASSSSQGINEKLFF

D gene: .
clone size: .
J gene: TRBJ2-3
V gene: TRBV21-1
CDR3 DNA: TGTGCCAGCAGGGACAGGGGTGGGAGCACAGATACGCAGTATTTT
CDR3 protein: CASRDRGGSTDTQYF

D gene: .
clone size: .
J gene: TRBJ1-6
V gene: TRBV6-1
CDR3 DNA: TGTGCCAGCAGTGATCCATCACCCCTCCACTTT
CDR3 protein: CASSDPSPLHF

D gene: .
clone size: .
J gene: TRBJ2-7
V gene: TRBV7-9
CDR3 DNA: TGTGCCAGCAGCTGGGAGGTCGACGAGCAGTACTTC
CDR3 protein: CASSWEVDEQYF

D gene: .
clone size: few
J gene: TRBJ1-5
V gene: TRBV27
CDR3 DNA: TGTGCCAGCAGTTTCTCGGGAAATCAGCCCCAGCATTTT
CDR3 protein: CASSFSGNQPQHF

D gene: .
clone size: .
J gene: TRBJ1-5
V gene: TRBV15
CDR3 DNA: TGTGCCACCGAGGACACCAACAATCAGCCCCAGCATTTT
CDR3 protein: CATEDTNNQPQHF

D gene: TRBD1
clone size: .
J gene: TRBJ1-6
V gene: TRBV5-4
CDR3 DNA: TGTGCCAGCAGTACCGGGACAGGGGGCAATAATTCACCCCTCCACTTT
CDR3 protein: CASSTGTGGNNSPLHF

D gene: TRBD2
clone size: many
J gene: TRBJ2-1
V gene: TRBV6-2/TRBV6-3
CDR3 DNA: TGTGCCAGCAGTTTCCTCTCCCCGACTAGCGGGGTCTCCCATGAGCAGTTCTTC
CDR3 protein: CASSFLSPTSGVSHEQFF

D gene: .
clone size: .
J gene: TRBJ1-5
V gene: TRBV3-1/TRBV3-2
CDR3 DNA: TGTGCCAGCAGCGCGGGCCTAGGGAATCAGCCCCAGCATTTT
CDR3 protein: CASSAGLGNQPQHF

D gene: TRBD1
clone size: .
J gene: TRBJ1-2
V gene: TRBV7-9
CDR3 DNA: TGTGCCAGCAGCCCCCTAGGAACCGGACAGGGCCTCTATGGCTACACCTTC
CDR3 protein: CASSPLGTGQGLYGYTF

D gene: .
clone size: .
J gene: TRBJ1-1
V gene: TRBV6-2/TRBV6-3
CDR3 DNA: TGTGCCAGCAGTTTCTTTATGAACACTGAAGCTTTCTTT
CDR3 protein: CASSFFMNTEAFF

D gene: .
clone size: once
J gene: TRBJ1-3
V gene: TRBV9
CDR3 DNA: TGTGCCAGCCAAGGAACAGGGTCTGGAAACACCATATATTTT
CDR3 protein: CASQGTGSGNTIYF